Following are 25 T cell receptor beta chains from one sample sequenced in a study of CXCR3-negative and CXCR3-positive naive CD8 T cells. The study, taken as a whole, reports: Naive CXCR3-positive cells had TRB CDR3s more hydrophobic than those of CXCR3-negative naive cells.

Their recognized antigens are unknown. The study made its TRB cDNA libraries by 5' RACE, adding UMI labels. Using the 5' RACE reads, TCRdb records one entry per CDR3 protein without DNA. The sample's table shows 150,000 to 180,000 distinct CDR3 sequences. The sample consisted of naive CXCR3+ CD8+ T cells from blood. As to subset: CD45RO-CCR7+CD27+CD95- naive CD8+ T cells expressing CXCR3 (TNR3+). Receptor source: a human donor in good health. Some clones in this sample may be carry-over from other donors' samples.

The chain couples TRBV28 to TRBJ1-2. The CDR3 contains 14 residues. Germline V CDR1 and CDR2: MDHEN, SYDVKM. The CDR3 region is CASSPEGANYGYTF.

The chain is built from TRBV7-6 and TRBJ2-7; the TCRdb call, TRBD1, lacks DNA for checking. The V gene's germline CDR1 is SGHVS and CDR2 FNYEAQ. CDR3 length: 11 residues. CDR3 sequence: CASSFGGQQYF.

The rearrangement links TRBV2 to TRBJ2-7; TCRdb reports TRBD1, a call that lacks DNA to check it against. There are 17 residues in the CDR3. Germline V gene data show CDR1 as SNHLY and CDR2 as FYNNEI. Here the CDR3 reads CASTSTGALTLGYEQYF.

The chain carries TRBV9 and TRBJ2-1; with no DNA, the TCRdb D assignment of TRBD1 cannot be verified. The germline CDR1 and CDR2 sequences are SGDLS and YYNGEE. The CDR3 extends over 16 amino acids. This CDR3 reads CASSVVGTGTYNEQFF.

The chain links TRBV20-1 to TRBJ2-4. Germline V CDR1 and CDR2: DFQATT, SNEGSKA (reference sequence). The length of the CDR3 is 17 residues. The CDR3 reads CSARDRGSLPAKNIQYF.

The chain couples TRBV4-1 to TRBJ1-2; TCRdb's D call, TRBD1, is unchecked because there is no DNA. Germline CDR1 is MGHRA and CDR2 is YSYEKL. This CDR3 contains 14 residues. The CDR3 sequence is CASSRGTGVNGYTF.

The chain combines TRBV6-5 with TRBJ1-6. CDR3 length: 15 residues. CDR1 and CDR2 (germline): MNHEY, SVGAGI. CDR3 region: CASSNRVSYNSPLHF.

The chain has TRBV12-3 or TRBV12-4 and TRBJ1-1; TCRdb selects TRBD1, and the lack of DNA leaves this call unchecked. This CDR3 is 14 amino acids long. This CDR3 is CASSVDRGGTEAFF.

J is TRBJ2-3 and V is TRBV28. Germline V gives CDR1 MDHEN, CDR2 SYDVKM. The CDR3 spans 14 residues. The CDR3 loop is CASSPTTITDTQYF.

The J gene is TRBJ2-3, the V gene TRBV29-1. The length of the CDR3 is 16 residues. Germline lookup yields CDR1 SQVTM and CDR2 ANQGSEA. This CDR3 reads CSVDVRGLAGTDTQYF.

V and J are TRBV15 and TRBJ1-1. Germline CDR1 reads LNHNV; CDR2 reads YYDKDF (reference sequence). The CDR3 loop spans 12 amino acids. CDR3 residues: CATRGMNTEAFF.

The chain links TRBV28 to TRBJ2-3; the TCRdb call, TRBD1, lacks DNA for checking. Germline loops: CDR1 MDHEN, CDR2 SYDVKM. The CDR3 spans 17 residues. Here the CDR3 reads CASSPPVAGGTRNTQYF. Looking up the rest from reference TRBV28 and TRBJ2-3 gives the full variable domain: DVKVTQSSRYLVKRTGEKVFLECVQDMDHENMFWYRQDPGLGLRLIYFSYDVKMKEKGDIPEGYSVSREKKERFSLILESASTNQTSMYLCASSPPVAGGTRNTQYFGPGTRLTVL.

This sequence joins TRBV28 and TRBJ2-6; TCRdb gives TRBD2 as the D gene, but with no DNA this cannot be confirmed. Germline-derived CDR1 and CDR2 are MDHEN and SYDVKM. This CDR3 is 16 amino acids long. This CDR3 reads CASSSPRGIRANVLTF.

The rearrangement links TRBV9 to TRBJ2-1. In germline, CDR1 is SGDLS, CDR2 YYNGEE. CDR3 length: 11 amino acids. This CDR3 reads CASSADHEQFF.

This chain uses TRBV11-2 with TRBJ2-7; TCRdb gives TRBD1 as the D gene, but with no DNA this cannot be confirmed. The CDR3 loop spans 14 amino acids. Germline values: CDR1 SGHAT, CDR2 FQNNGV. CDR3 region: CASSLGTGAYEQYF.

The V gene is TRBV29-1, the J gene TRBJ2-7; TCRdb's D gene call, TRBD1, goes unchecked for lack of DNA. Germline loops: CDR1 SQVTM, CDR2 ANQGSEA. There are 13 residues in the CDR3. CDR3 in amino acids: CSSEGEGSNEQYF.

This sequence joins TRBV12-3 or TRBV12-4 and TRBJ2-5. There are 12 residues in the CDR3. The CDR3 loop is CASSILKETQYF.

The chain uses TRBV7-7 and TRBJ2-5; TCRdb picks TRBD2, but there is no DNA to check that call. The germline V gene has CDR1 SSHAT and CDR2 FNYEAQ (reference sequence). The CDR3 runs 15 residues. The chain's CDR3 is CASSFLTSGQETQYF.

V usage is TRBV5-1 and J usage is TRBJ1-1; the TCRdb D gene call, TRBD1, has no DNA to confirm it. This CDR3 region has 13 residues. Germline assignment: CDR1 SGHRS and CDR2 YFSETQ. This chain's CDR3 is CASSETDRAEAFF.

This chain uses TRBV28 with TRBJ1-5. The CDR3 sequence is 13 residues long. The V gene's germline CDR1 is MDHEN and CDR2 SYDVKM. The chain's CDR3 is CASSLYTYQPQHF.

V and J are TRBV7-6 and TRBJ2-7; absent DNA, TCRdb's TRBD1 call cannot be checked. This CDR3 contains 17 residues. CDR1 is SGHVS, CDR2 FNYEAQ, per germline. CDR3 protein: CASSFEGGGTPAYEQYF.

This chain connects TRBV7-6 to TRBJ2-2; TCRdb designates TRBD2, a call that cannot be tested without DNA. In germline, CDR1 is SGHVS, CDR2 FNYEAQ. The CDR3 has 17 amino acids. The CDR3 reads CASSGGTSGLNTGELFF.

This chain links TRBV7-6 with TRBJ2-7; TCRdb designates TRBD1, a call that cannot be tested without DNA. This CDR3 is 14 amino acids long. Germline V gene data show CDR1 as SGHVS and CDR2 as FNYEAQ. The chain's CDR3 is CASSPAGGSYEQYF.

This chain connects TRBV12-3 or TRBV12-4 to TRBJ2-7. CDR3 length: 12 amino acids. Here the CDR3 reads CASSFPRTEQYF.

V gene TRBV20-1 combines with J gene TRBJ1-2. This CDR3 is 13 amino acids long. Germline CDR1 and CDR2: DFQATT and SNEGSKA (reference sequence). CDR3 loop: CSARERGAGGYTF.